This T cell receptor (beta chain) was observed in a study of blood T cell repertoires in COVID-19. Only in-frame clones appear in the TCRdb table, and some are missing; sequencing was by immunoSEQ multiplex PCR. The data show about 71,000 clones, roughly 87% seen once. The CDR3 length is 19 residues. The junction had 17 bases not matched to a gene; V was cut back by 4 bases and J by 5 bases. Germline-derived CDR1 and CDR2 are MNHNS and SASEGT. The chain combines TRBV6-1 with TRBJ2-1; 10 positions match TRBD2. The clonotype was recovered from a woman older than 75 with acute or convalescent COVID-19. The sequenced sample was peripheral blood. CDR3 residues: CASSVRLAGVLGGDNEQFF. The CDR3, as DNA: TGTGCCAGCAGTGTTAGGCTAGCGGGAGTCTTGGGGGGGGACAATGAGCAGTTCTTC.